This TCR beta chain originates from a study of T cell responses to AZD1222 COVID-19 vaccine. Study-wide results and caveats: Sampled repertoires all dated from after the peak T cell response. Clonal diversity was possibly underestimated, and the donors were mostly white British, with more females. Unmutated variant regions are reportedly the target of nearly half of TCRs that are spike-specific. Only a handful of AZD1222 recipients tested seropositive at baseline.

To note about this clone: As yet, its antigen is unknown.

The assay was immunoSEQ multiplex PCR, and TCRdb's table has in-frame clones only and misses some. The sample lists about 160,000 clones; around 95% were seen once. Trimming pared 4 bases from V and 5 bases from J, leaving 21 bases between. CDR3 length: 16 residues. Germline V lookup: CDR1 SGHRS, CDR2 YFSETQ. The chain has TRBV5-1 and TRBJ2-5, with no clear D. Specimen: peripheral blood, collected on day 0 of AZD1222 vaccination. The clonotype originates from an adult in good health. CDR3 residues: CASSLDPLRTWETQYF. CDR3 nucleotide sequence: TGCGCCAGCAGCCTGGATCCTCTGAGGACGTGGGAGACCCAGTACTTC.